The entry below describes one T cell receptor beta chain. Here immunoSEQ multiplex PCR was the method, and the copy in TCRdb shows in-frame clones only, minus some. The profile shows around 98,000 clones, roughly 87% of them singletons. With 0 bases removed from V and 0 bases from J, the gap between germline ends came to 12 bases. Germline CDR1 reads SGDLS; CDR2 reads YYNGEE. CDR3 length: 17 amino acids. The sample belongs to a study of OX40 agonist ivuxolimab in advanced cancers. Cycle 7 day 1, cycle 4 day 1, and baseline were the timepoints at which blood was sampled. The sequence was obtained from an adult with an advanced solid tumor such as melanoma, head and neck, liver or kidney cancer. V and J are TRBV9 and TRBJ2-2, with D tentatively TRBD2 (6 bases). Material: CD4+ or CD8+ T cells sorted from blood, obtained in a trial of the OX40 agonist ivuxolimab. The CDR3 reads CASSVAAWGANTGELFF. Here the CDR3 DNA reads TGTGCCAGCAGCGTAGCAGCGTGGGGGGCGAACACCGGGGAGCTGTTTTTT.